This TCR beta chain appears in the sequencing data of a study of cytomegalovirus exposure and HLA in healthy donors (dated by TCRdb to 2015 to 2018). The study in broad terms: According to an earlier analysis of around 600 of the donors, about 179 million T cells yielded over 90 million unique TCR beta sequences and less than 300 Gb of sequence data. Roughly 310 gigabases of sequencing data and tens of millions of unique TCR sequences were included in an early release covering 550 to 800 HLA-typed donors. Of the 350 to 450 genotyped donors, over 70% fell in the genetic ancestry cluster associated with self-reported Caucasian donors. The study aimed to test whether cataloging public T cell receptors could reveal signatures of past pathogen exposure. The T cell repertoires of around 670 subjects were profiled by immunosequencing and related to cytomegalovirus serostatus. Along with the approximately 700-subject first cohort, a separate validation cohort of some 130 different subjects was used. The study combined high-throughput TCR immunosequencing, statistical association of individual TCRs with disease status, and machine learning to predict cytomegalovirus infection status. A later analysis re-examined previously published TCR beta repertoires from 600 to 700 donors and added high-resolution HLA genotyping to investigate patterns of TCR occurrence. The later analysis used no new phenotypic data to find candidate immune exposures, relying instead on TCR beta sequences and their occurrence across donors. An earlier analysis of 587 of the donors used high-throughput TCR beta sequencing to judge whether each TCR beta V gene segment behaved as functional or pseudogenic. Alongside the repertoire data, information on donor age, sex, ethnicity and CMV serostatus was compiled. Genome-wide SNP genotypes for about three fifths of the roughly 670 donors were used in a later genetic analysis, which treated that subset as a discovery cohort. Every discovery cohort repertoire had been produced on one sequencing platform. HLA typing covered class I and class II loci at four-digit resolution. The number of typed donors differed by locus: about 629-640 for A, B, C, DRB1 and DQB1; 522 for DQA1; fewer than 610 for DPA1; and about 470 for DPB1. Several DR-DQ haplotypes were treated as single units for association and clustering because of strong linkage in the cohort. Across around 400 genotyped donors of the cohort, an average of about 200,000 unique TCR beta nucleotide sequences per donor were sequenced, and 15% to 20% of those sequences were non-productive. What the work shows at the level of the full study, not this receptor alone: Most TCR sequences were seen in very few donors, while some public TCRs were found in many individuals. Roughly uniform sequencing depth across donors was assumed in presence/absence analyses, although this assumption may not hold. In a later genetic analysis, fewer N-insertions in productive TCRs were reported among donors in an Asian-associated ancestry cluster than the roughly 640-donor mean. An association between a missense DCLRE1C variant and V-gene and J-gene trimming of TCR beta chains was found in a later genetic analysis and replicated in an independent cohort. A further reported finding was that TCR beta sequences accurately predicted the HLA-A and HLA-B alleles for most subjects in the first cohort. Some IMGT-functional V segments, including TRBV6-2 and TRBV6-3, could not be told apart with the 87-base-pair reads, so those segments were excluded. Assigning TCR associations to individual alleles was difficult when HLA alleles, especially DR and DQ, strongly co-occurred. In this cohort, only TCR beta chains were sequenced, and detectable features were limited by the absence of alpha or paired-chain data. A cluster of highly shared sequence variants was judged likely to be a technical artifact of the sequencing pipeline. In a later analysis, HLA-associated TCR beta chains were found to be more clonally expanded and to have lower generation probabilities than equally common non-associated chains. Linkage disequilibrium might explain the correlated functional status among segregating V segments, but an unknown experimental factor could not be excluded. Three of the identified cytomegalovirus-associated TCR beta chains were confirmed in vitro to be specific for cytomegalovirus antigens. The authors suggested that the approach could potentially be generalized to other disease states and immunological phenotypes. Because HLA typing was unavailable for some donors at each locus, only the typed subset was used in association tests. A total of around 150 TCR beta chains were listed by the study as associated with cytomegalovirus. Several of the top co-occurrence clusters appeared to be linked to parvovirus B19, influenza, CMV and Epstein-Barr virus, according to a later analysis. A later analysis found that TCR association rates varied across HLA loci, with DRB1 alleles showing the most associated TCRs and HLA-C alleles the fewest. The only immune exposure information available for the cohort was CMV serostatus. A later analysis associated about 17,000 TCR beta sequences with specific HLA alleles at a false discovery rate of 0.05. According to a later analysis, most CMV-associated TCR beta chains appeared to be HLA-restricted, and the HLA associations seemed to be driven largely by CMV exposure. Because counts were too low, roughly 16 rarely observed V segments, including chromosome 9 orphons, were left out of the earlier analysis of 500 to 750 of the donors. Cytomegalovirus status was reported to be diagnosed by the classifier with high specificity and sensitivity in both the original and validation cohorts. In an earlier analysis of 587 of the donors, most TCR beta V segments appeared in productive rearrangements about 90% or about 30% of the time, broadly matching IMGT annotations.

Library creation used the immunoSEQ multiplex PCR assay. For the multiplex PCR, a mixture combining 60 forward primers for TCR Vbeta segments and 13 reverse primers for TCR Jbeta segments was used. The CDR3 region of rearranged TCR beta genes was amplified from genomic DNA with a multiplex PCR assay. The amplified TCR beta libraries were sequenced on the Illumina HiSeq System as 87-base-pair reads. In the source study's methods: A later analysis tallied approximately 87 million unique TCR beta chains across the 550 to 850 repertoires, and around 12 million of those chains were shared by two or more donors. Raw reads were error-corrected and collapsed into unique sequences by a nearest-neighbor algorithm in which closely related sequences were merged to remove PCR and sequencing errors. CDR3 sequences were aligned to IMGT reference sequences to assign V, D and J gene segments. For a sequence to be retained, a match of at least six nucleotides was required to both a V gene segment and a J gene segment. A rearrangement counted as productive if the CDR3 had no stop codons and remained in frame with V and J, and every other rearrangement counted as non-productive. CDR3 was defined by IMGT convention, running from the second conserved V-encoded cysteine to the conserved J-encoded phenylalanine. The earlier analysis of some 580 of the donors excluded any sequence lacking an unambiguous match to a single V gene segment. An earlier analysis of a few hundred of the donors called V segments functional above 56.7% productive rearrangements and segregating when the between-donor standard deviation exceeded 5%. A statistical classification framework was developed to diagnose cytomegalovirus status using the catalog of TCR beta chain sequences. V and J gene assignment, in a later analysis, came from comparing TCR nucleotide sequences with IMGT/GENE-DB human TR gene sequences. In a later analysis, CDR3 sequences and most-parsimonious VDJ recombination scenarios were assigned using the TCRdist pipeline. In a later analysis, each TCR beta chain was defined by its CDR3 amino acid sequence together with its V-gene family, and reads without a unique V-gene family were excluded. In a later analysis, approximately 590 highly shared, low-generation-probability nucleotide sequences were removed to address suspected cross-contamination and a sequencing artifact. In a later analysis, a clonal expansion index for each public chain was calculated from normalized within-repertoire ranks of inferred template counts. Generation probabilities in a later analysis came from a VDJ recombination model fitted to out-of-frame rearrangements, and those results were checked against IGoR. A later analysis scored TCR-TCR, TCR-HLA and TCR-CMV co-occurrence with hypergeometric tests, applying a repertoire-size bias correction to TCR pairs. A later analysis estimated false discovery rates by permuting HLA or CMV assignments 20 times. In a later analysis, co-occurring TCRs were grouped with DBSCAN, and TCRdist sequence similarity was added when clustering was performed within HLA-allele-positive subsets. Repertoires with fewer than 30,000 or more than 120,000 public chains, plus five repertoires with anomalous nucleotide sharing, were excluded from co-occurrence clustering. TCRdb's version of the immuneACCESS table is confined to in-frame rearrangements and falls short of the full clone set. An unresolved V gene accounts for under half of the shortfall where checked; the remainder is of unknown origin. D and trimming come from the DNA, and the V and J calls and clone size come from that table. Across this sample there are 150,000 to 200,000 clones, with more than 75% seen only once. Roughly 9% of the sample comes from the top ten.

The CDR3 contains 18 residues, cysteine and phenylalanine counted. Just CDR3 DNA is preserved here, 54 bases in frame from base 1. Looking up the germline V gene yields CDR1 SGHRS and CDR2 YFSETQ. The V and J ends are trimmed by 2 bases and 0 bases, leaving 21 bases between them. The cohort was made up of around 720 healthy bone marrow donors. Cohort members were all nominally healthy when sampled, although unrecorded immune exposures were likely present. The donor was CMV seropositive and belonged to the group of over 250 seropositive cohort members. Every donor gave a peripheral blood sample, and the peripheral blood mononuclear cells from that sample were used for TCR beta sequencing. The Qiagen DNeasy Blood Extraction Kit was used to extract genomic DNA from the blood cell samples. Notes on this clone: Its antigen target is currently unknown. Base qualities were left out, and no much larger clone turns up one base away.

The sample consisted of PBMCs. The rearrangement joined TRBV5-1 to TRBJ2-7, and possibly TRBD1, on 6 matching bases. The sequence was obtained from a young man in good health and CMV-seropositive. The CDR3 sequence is CASSLVGPGEGFSYEQYF. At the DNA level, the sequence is TGCGCCAGCAGCTTAGTGGGCCCAGGGGAAGGTTTCTCCTACGAGCAGTACTTC. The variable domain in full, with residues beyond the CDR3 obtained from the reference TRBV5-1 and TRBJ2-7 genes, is KAGVTQTPRYLIKTRGQQVTLSCSPISGHRSVSWYQQTPGQGLQFLFEYFSETQRNKGNFPGRFSGRQFSNSRSEMNVSTLELGDSALYLCASSLVGPGEGFSYEQYFGPGTRLTVT.